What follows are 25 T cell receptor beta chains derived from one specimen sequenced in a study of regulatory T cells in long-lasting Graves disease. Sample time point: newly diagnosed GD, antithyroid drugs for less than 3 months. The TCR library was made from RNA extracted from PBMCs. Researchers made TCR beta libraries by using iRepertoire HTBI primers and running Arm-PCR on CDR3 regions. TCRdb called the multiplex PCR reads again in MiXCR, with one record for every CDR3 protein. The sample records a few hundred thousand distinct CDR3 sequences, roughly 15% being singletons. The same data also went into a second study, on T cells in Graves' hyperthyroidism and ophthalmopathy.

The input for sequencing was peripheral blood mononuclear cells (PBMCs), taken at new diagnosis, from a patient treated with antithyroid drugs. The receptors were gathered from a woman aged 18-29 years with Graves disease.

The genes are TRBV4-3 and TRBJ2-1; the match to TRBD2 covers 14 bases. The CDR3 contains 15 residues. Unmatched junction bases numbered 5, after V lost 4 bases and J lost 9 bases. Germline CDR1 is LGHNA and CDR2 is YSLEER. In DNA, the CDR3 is TGCGCCAGCAGCCTGGGACTAGCGGGAGTAGGTGAGCAGTTCTTC. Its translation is CASSLGLAGVGEQFF.

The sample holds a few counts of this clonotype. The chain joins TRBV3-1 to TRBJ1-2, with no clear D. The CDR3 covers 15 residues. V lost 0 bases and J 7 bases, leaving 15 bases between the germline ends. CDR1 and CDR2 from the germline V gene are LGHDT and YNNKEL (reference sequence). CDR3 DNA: TGTGCCAGCAGCCAAGATGGGAGACCTATGGCTGGCTACACCTTC. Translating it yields CASSQDGRPMAGYTF.

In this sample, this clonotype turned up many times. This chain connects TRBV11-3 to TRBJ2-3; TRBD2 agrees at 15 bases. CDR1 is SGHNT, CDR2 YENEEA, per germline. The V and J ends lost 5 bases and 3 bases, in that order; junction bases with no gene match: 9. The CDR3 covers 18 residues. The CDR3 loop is CASSMGTSGRRGTDTQYF. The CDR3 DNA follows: TGTGCCAGCAGCATGGGGACTAGCGGGAGGAGGGGGACAGATACGCAGTATTTT.

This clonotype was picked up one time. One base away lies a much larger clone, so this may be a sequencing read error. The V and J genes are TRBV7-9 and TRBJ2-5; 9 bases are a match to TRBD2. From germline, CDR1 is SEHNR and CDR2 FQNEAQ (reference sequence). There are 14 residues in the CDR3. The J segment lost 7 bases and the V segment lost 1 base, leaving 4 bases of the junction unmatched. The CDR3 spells CASSLGLAEGTQYF. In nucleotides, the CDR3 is TGTGCCAGCAGCTTAGGACTAGCGGAAGGGACCCAGTACTTC.

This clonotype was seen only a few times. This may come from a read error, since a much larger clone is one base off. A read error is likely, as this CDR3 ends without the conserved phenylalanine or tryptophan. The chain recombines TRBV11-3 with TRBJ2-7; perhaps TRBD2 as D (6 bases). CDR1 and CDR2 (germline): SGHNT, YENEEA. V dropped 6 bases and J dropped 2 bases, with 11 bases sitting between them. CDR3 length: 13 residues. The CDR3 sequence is CASREGRAYEQYS. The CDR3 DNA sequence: TGTGCCAGCAGGGAGGGAAGGGCCTACGAGCAGTACTCC.

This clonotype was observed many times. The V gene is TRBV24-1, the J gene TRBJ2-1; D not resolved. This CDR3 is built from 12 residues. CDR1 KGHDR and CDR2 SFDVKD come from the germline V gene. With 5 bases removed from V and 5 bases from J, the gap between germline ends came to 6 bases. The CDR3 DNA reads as TGTGCCACCAGTGCCCGGGACAATGAGCAGTTCTTC. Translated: CATSARDNEQFF.

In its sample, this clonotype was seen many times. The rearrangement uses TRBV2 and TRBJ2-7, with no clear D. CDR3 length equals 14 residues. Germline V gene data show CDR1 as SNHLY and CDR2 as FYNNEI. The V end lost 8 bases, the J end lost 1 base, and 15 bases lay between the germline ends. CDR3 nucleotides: TGTGCCAGCCACACTCGGACCGCTTCCTACGAGCAGTACTTC. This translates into CASHTRTASYEQYF.

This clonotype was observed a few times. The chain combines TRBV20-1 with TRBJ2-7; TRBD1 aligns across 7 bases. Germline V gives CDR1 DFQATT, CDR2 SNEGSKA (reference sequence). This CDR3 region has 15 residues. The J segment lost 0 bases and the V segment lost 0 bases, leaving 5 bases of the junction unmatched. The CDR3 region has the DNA TGCAGTGCTAGAGATCGGGCAGGGGGCTCCTACGAGCAGTACTTC. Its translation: CSARDRAGGSYEQYF.

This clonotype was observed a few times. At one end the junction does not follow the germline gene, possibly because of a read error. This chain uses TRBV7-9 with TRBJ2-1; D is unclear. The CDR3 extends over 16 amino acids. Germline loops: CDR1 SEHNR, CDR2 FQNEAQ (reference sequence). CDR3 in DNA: TGTGCCAGCAGCTTAGCGGGTAGGACGGTATACAATGAGCGGTTCTTC. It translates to CASSLAGRTVYNERFF.

CDR3 DNA: TGCAGTGCTAGAAGGGGGAACACCCAAGAGACCCAGTACTTC. Amino acids: CSARRGNTQETQYF. The chain couples TRBV20-1 to TRBJ2-5, with a weak D call TRBD1 (6 bases). The CDR3 loop spans 14 amino acids. The V gene lost 2 bases and the J gene lost 1 base, with 11 bases spanning the gap. CDR1 and CDR2 from the germline V gene are DFQATT and SNEGSKA (reference sequence).

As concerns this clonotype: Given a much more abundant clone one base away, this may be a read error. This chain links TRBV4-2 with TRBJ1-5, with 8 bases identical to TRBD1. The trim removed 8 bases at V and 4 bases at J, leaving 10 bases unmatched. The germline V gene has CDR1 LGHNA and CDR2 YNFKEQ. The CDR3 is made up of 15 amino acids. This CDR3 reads CASCLEDRGNQPQHF. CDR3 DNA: TGTGCCAGCTGCCTAGAAGACAGGGGAAATCAGCCCCAGCATTTT.

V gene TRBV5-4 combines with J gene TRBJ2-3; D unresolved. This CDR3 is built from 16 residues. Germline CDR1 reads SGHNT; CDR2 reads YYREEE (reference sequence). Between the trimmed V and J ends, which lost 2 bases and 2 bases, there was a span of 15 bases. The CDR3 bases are TGTGCCAGCAGCTTAGGCCCCGCACAAGCCACAGATACGCAGTATTTT. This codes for CASSLGPAQATDTQYF.

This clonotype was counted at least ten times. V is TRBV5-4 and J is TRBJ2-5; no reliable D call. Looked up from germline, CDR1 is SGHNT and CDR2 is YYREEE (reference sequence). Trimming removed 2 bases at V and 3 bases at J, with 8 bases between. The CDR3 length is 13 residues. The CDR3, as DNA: TGTGCCAGCAGCTTTACACCTGAAGAGACCCAGTACTTC. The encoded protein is CASSFTPEETQYF.

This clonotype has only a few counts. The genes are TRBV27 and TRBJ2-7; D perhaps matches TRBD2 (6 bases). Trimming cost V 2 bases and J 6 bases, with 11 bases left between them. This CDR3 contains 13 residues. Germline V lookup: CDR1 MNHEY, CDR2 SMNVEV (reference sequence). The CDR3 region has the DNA TGTGCCAGCAGTTTAATAAGGGGAGGCGAGCAGTACTTC. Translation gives CASSLIRGGEQYF.

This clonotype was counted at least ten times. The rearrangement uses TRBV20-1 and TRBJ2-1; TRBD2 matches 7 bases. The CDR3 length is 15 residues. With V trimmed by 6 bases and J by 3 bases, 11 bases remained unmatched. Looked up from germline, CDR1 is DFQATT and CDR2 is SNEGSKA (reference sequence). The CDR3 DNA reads TGCAGTGCGATTAATCGACTAGCAGACTACAATGAGCAGTTCTTC. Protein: CSAINRLADYNEQFF.

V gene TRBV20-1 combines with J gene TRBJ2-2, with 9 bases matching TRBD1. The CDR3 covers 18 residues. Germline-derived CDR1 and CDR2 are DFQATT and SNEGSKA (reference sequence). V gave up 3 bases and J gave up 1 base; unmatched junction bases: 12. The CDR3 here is CSASTSGTGTVNTGELFF. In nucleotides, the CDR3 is TGCAGTGCTAGCACCTCCGGGACAGGGACGGTGAACACCGGGGAGCTGTTTTTT.

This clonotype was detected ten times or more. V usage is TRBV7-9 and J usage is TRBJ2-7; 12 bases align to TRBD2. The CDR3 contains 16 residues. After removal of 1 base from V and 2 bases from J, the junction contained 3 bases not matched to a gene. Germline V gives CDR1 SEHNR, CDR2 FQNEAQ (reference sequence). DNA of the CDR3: TGTGCCAGCAGCTTAGGGACTAGCGGGACAGCCTACGAGCAGTACTTC. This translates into CASSLGTSGTAYEQYF.

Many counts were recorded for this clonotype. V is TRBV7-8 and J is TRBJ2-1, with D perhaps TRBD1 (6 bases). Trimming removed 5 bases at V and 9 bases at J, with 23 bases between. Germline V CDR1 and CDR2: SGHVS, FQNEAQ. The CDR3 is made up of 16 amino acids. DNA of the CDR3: TGTGCCAGCAGCCCGCAGGGGACATCCTATTCCACTGAGCAGTTCTTC. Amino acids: CASSPQGTSYSTEQFF.

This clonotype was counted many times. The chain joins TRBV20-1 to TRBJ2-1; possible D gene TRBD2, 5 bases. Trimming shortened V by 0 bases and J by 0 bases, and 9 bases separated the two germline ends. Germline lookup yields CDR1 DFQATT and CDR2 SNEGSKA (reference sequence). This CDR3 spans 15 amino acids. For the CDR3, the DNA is TGCAGTGCTAGAGATCAAGCGGTCTCCTACAATGAGCAGTTCTTC. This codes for CSARDQAVSYNEQFF.

CDR3 DNA: TGTGCCAGTAAACTAGCGGGAGGGATCCAAGAGACCCAGTACTTC. This codes for CASKLAGGIQETQYF. This chain connects TRBV13 to TRBJ2-5; 13 nucleotides line up with TRBD2. CDR1 is PRHDT and CDR2 is FYEKMQ in the germline V gene (reference sequence). V shed 9 bases and J 1 base; nucleotides not matched to a gene: 5. The length of the CDR3 is 15 residues. Full variable domain (missing parts from reference TRBV13 and TRBJ2-5): AAGVIQSPRHLIKEKRETATLKCYPIPRHDTVYWYQQGPGQDPQFLISFYEKMQSDKGSIPDRFSAQQFSDYHSELNMSSLELGDSALYFCASKLAGGIQETQYFGPGTRLLVL.

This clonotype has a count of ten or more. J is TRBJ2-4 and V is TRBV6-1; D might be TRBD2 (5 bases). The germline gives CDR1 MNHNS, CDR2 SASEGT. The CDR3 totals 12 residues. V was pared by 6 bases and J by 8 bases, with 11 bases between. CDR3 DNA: TGTGCCAGCAGGGACGCCGGGGACATTCAGTACTTC. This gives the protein CASRDAGDIQYF.

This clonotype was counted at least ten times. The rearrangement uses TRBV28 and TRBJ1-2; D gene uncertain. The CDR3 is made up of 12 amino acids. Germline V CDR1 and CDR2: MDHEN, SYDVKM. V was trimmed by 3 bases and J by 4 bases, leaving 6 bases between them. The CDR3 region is CASSLGVYGYTF. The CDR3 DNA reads TGTGCCAGCAGTTTGGGCGTCTATGGCTACACCTTC.

The CDR3 bases are TGTGCCAGCAGTTTAAGTGGAACTAGATCCGGGGGGAATGAGCAGTTCTTC. Protein sequence: CASSLSGTRSGGNEQFF. The V and J genes are TRBV12-3 or TRBV12-4 and TRBJ2-1, with 7 positions matching TRBD2. J was trimmed by 7 bases and V by 2 bases; bases with no gene match: 14. CDR3 length equals 17 residues.

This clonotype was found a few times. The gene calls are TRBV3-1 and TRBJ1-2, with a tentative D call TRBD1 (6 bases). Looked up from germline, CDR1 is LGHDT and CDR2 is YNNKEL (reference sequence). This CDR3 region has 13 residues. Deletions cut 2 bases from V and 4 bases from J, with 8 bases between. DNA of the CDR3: TGTGCCAGCAGCCAACGAGGGGGCTATGGCTACACCTTC. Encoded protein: CASSQRGGYGYTF.

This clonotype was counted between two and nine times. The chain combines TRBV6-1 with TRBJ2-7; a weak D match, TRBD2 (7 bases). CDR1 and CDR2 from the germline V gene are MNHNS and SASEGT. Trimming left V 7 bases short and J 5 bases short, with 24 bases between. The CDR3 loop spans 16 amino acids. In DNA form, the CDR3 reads TGTGCCAGCACCCATAGGCGGACTAGGACAGTCCACGAGCAGTACTTC. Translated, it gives CASTHRRTRTVHEQYF.